These 21 T cell receptor beta chains originate from one sample sequenced in a study of OX40 agonist ivuxolimab in advanced cancers. Profiling relied on immunoSEQ multiplex PCR, and the TCRdb table lists in-frame clones only, not all of them. The table includes fewer than 85,000 clones, roughly nine tenths detected once. Sequencing was performed on CD4+ or CD8+ T cells sorted from blood, taken in a trial of the OX40 agonist ivuxolimab. The receptors were sampled from an adult with an advanced solid tumor such as melanoma, head and neck, liver or kidney cancer.

This clone appeared a single time. The chain couples TRBV4-1 to TRBJ1-2, with 8 bases fitting TRBD1. Germline trimming cut 2 bases from V and 7 bases from J; bases unmatched to any gene: 9. The CDR3 extends over 15 amino acids. Germline V gene data show CDR1 as MGHRA and CDR2 as YSYEKL. The CDR3 DNA is TGCGCCAGCAGCCAATCGGGGCAGGGGGCGCGTGGCTACACCTTC. This sequence encodes CASSQSGQGARGYTF.

The rearrangement joins TRBV6-5 to TRBJ1-1, with TRBD1 identical over 7 bases. The trim removed 7 bases at V and 6 bases at J, leaving 11 bases unmatched. The length of the CDR3 is 14 residues. CDR1 and CDR2 (germline): MNHEY, SVGAGI. The CDR3 sequence is CASTQSGGPAEAFF. In nucleotides, the CDR3 is TGTGCCAGCACGCAATCAGGGGGTCCTGCTGAAGCTTTCTTT.

V and J are TRBV19 and TRBJ2-1, with unresolved D. The CDR3 length is 14 residues. Per the germline V gene, CDR1 is LNHDA and CDR2 is SQIVND (reference sequence). V lost 4 bases and J lost 0, with 7 bases in between. In nucleotides, the CDR3 is TGTGCCAGTAGTAGTGACCACTCCTACAATGAGCAGTTCTTC. Amino acid sequence: CASSSDHSYNEQFF.

This chain joins TRBV4-1 and TRBJ1-1; D remains ambiguous. In germline, CDR1 is MGHRA, CDR2 YSYEKL. V was trimmed by 0 bases and J by 1 base, leaving 6 bases between them. This CDR3 contains 14 residues. In DNA, the CDR3 is TGCGCCAGCAGCCAAGATCAGTCGAACACTGAAGCTTTCTTT. Its translation is CASSQDQSNTEAFF.

The rearrangement links TRBV25-1 to TRBJ1-1; no definite D call. Trimming left V 0 bases short and J 6 bases short, with 11 bases between. Germline loops: CDR1 MGHDK, CDR2 SYGVNS. This CDR3 region has 14 residues. CDR3 DNA sequence: TGTGCCAGCAGTGAATATTTCGCGGAGTCTGAAGCTTTCTTT. Amino acid sequence: CASSEYFAESEAFF.

About this clone itself: The sample carries other DNA sequences with the same CDR3. In DNA, the CDR3 is TGTGCCAGCAGTTTGGGGGGACGAACTGAAGCTTTCTTT. Residues: CASSLGGRTEAFF. The V gene is TRBV28, the J gene TRBJ1-1, with a possible D match to TRBD1 (5 bases). The CDR3 spans 13 residues. Germline V CDR1 and CDR2: MDHEN, SYDVKM. V lost 3 bases, J lost 5 bases, and 10 bases lay in between. Using reference TRBV28 and TRBJ1-1 for the parts outside the CDR3, the full variable domain is DVKVTQSSRYLVKRTGEKVFLECVQDMDHENMFWYRQDPGLGLRLIYFSYDVKMKEKGDIPEGYSVSREKKERFSLILESASTNQTSMYLCASSLGGRTEAFFGQGTRLTVV.

The chain is built from TRBV19 and TRBJ2-3, with D maybe TRBD2 (5 bases). Germline values: CDR1 LNHDA, CDR2 SQIVND (reference sequence). V was shortened by 5 bases and J by 3 bases, with 9 bases between the two germline ends. This CDR3 comprises 13 residues. CDR3 amino acids: CASSVRRTDTQYF. CDR3 DNA: TGTGCCAGTAGTGTCCGGAGGACAGATACGCAGTATTTT.

V usage is TRBV7-2 and J usage is TRBJ2-5, with 12 bases identical to TRBD2. Germline CDR1 SGHTA, CDR2 FQGNSA. After removal of 1 base from V and 3 bases from J, the junction contained 6 bases not matched to a gene. The CDR3 is made up of 17 amino acids. The CDR3 sequence: CASSLVPTSGGKETQYF. CDR3 in DNA: TGTGCCAGCAGCTTAGTCCCGACTAGCGGGGGAAAAGAGACCCAGTACTTC.

The chain is built from TRBV4-1 and TRBJ2-7; 8 bases fit TRBD1. In germline, CDR1 is MGHRA, CDR2 YSYEKL. The CDR3 loop spans 16 amino acids. The ends lost 1 base at V and 0 bases at J; junction bases unmatched: 5. The CDR3 sequence: CASSQGQGRSSYEQYF. CDR3 nucleotides: TGCGCCAGCAGCCAAGGACAGGGGAGAAGCTCCTACGAGCAGTACTTC.

The rearrangement links TRBV28 to TRBJ2-7; D remains ambiguous. Trimming shortened V by 3 bases and J by 1 base, and 13 bases separated the two germline ends. CDR1 MDHEN and CDR2 SYDVKM come from the germline V gene. The CDR3 runs to 15 residues. The CDR3 loop is CASSLDPQRSYEQYF. As DNA, the CDR3 is TGTGCCAGCAGTTTGGACCCACAGAGGTCCTACGAGCAGTACTTC.

This rearrangement joins TRBV5-1 to TRBJ2-1, with D tentatively TRBD1 (5 bases). This CDR3 is 14 amino acids long. Germline values: CDR1 SGHRS, CDR2 YFSETQ. The V and J ends lost 0 bases and 8 bases respectively, with 12 bases between them. Here the CDR3 reads CASSLAQGNDEQFF. CDR3 coding DNA: TGCGCCAGCAGCTTGGCCCAGGGTAACGATGAGCAGTTCTTC. The whole variable domain, filled in from reference TRBV5-1 and TRBJ2-1, reads KAGVTQTPRYLIKTRGQQVTLSCSPISGHRSVSWYQQTPGQGLQFLFEYFSETQRNKGNFPGRFSGRQFSNSRSEMNVSTLELGDSALYLCASSLAQGNDEQFFGPGTRLTVL.

The chain couples TRBV18 to TRBJ2-5, with 8 positions matching TRBD2. The V and J ends lost 5 bases and 5 bases, in that order; junction bases with no gene match: 10. The CDR3 has 15 amino acids. Germline V gene lookup returns CDR1 KGHSH and CDR2 LQKENI. The CDR3 DNA reads as TGTGCCAGCTCAGAACAGCGGGAGCTTGAGGAGACCCAGTACTTC. Amino acid sequence: CASSEQRELEETQYF.

This chain links TRBV14 with TRBJ2-3; no clear D gene. Per the germline V gene, CDR1 is SGHDN and CDR2 is FVKESK. The CDR3 is made up of 16 amino acids. Trimming removed 1 base at V and 0 bases at J, with 11 bases between. CDR3 DNA: TGTGCCAGCAGCCAAGCGGACGGAACTAGCACAGATACGCAGTATTTT. Translating gives CASSQADGTSTDTQYF.

This sequence joins TRBV5-1 and TRBJ1-4; perhaps TRBD1 as D (6 bases). Germline V gene sequence: CDR1 SGHRS, CDR2 YFSETQ. There are 17 residues in the CDR3. V lost 4 bases and J 0 bases, leaving 16 bases between the germline ends. The CDR3 reads CASSPGATGTTNEKLFF. The CDR3 nucleotides read TGCGCCAGCAGCCCGGGGGCCACAGGAACAACTAATGAAAAACTGTTTTTT.

The rearrangement uses TRBV18 and TRBJ2-2, with 10 bases that match TRBD2. Unmatched junction bases numbered 5, after V lost 2 bases and J lost 5 bases. Germline lookup yields CDR1 KGHSH and CDR2 LQKENI. The CDR3 covers 16 residues. CDR3 region: CASSPTLAGVTGELFF. The CDR3 DNA reads as TGTGCCAGCTCACCAACGCTAGCGGGAGTTACCGGGGAGCTGTTTTTT.

J is TRBJ2-3 and V is TRBV30; 8 bases match TRBD1. CDR1 is GTSNPN and CDR2 is SVGIG in the germline V gene (reference sequence). V gave up 5 bases and J gave up 8 bases; unmatched junction bases: 6. This CDR3 has 12 amino acids. In nucleotides, the CDR3 is TGTGCCTGGGGGCAGGGGGCGAGTACGCAGTATTTT. Translated, it gives CAWGQGASTQYF.

The J gene is TRBJ2-3, the V gene TRBV5-1, with no clear D. The V gene's germline CDR1 is SGHRS and CDR2 YFSETQ. The V end was cut by 2 bases, the J end by 2 bases, with 3 bases between. The CDR3 totals 12 residues. CDR3 in DNA: TGCGCCAGCAGCTTCACCACAGATACGCAGTATTTT. The encoded protein is CASSFTTDTQYF.

The chain carries TRBV28 and TRBJ1-1; the D is unclear. CDR3 size: 11 residues. The ends were cut back, 6 bases at V and 3 bases at J, with 5 bases in the middle. Germline loops: CDR1 MDHEN, CDR2 SYDVKM. CDR3 sequence reads: CASSRHTEAFF. CDR3 bases: TGTGCCAGCAGCCGACACACTGAAGCTTTCTTT.

The chain employs TRBV28 and TRBJ1-5; no reliable D call. The germline V gene has CDR1 MDHEN and CDR2 SYDVKM. This CDR3 is 12 amino acids long. V was pared by 4 bases and J by 3 bases, with 4 bases between. The CDR3 DNA is TGTGCCAGCAGTTCAGTCAATCAGCCCCAGCATTTT. Protein sequence: CASSSVNQPQHF.

The chain has TRBV4-2 and TRBJ1-4; 8 nucleotides line up with TRBD1. The germline V gene encodes CDR1 LGHNA and CDR2 YNFKEQ. J lost 2 bases, V lost 0 bases, and 2 bases had no gene match. The CDR3 is 16 amino acids. The CDR3 region is CASSQETGATNEKLFF. For the CDR3, the DNA is TGTGCCAGCAGCCAAGAGACAGGGGCCACTAATGAAAAACTGTTTTTT.

The chain recombines TRBV5-1 with TRBJ2-6, with D tentatively TRBD2 (5 bases). The germline V gene has CDR1 SGHRS and CDR2 YFSETQ. The length of the CDR3 is 15 residues. V was trimmed by 0 bases and J by 2 bases, leaving 6 bases between them. The CDR3 loop reads CASSLGGTGANVLTF. The CDR3 coding sequence is TGCGCCAGCAGCTTGGGAGGGACTGGGGCCAACGTCCTGACTTTC.